Described below is a single T cell receptor beta chain sequence and its context. As yet, its antigen is unknown. The PCR made use of 60 Vbeta and 13 Jbeta primers. Generated by immunoSEQ multiplex PCR, the TCRdb table keeps only in-frame clones and is missing some. The data show about 200,000 clones, with approximately 78% seen just once and 3% to 4% held by the top ten. The sample is drawn from a study of cytomegalovirus exposure and HLA in healthy donors. Study findings and constraints: In a later analysis, productive TCRs from donors in an Asian-associated ancestry cluster reportedly carried fewer N-insertions than the cohort mean.

The CDR3 spans 19 residues. Trimming took 3 bases from V and 0 from J; bases not matched to a gene: 9. CDR1 and CDR2 from the germline V gene are KGHSH and LQKENI. Sequencing was performed on PBMCs. The rearrangement uses TRBV18 and TRBJ2-1; 12 nucleotides align to TRBD2. The source of this sequence is a male donor in good health and CMV-seronegative. The CDR3 region is CASSPLYGLAGRSYNEQFF. The CDR3 coding sequence is TGTGCCAGCTCACCCCTATACGGACTAGCGGGACGCTCCTACAATGAGCAGTTCTTC.